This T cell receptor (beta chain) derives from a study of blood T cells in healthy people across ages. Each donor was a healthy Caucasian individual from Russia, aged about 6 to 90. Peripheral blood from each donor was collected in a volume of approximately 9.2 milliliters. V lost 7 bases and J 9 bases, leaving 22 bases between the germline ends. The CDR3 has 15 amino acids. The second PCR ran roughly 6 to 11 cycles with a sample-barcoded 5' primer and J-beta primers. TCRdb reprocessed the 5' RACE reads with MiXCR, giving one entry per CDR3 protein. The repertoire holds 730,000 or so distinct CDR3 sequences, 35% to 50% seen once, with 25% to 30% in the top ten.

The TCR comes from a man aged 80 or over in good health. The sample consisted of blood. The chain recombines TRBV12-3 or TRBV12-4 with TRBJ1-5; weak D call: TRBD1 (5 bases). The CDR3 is CASTQGARRQGPQHF. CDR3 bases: TGTGCCAGCACCCAAGGGGCCCGGCGTCAAGGGCCCCAGCATTTT.